The 24 T cell receptor beta chains below all came from one sample that was sequenced in a study of early T cells in non-severe SARS-CoV-2 infection. TCRdb processed the 5' RACE reads anew with MiXCR; each CDR3 protein has one entry. The table lists 35,000 to 50,000 distinct CDR3 sequences, 5.5% to 6.5% of them singletons. Material for sequencing was whole blood. These receptors all stem from an adult who was a healthcare worker with PCR-confirmed SARS-CoV-2 infection or an uninfected control (not recorded which).

Many counts were recorded for this clonotype. The V call is TRBV5-5, the J call TRBJ1-3; D perhaps matches TRBD1 (6 bases). V lost 0 bases, J lost 4 bases, and 11 bases lay in between. This CDR3 contains 15 residues. Germline CDR1 and CDR2: SGHKS and YYEKEE (reference sequence). In DNA form, the CDR3 reads TGTGCCAGCAGCTTGGGCCCAGGGGCAGGAAACACCATATATTTT. It is translated as CASSLGPGAGNTIYF.

The chain recombines TRBV27 with TRBJ1-2; possible D gene TRBD1, 6 bases. Trimming removed 8 bases at V and 4 bases at J, with 17 bases between. The V gene's germline CDR1 is MNHEY and CDR2 SMNVEV (reference sequence). The CDR3 loop spans 14 amino acids. The CDR3 loop is CASGNRAQFYGYTF. CDR3 bases: TGTGCCAGCGGGAACAGGGCCCAGTTCTATGGCTACACCTTC.

This clonotype was recorded at least ten times. This chain uses TRBV7-2 with TRBJ2-1; TRBD2 is a possible D gene (6 bases). This CDR3 region has 13 residues. CDR1 and CDR2 from the germline V gene are SGHTA and FQGNSA. V lost 11 bases and J 4 bases, leaving 15 bases between the germline ends. CDR3: CAVRDSKYNEQFF. The DNA of the CDR3 is TGTGCCGTCCGGGACTCAAAATACAATGAGCAGTTCTTC.

About this clonotype: A read error may account for a junction end that differs from germline. The V call is TRBV7-7, the J call TRBJ2-1; 8 bases are shared with TRBD1. CDR3 length equals 15 residues. Germline CDR1 and CDR2: SSHAT and FNYEAQ (reference sequence). The CDR3 DNA follows: TGTGCTAGCAGCCCAGGGGGCAGATCCTACAATGAGCAGTTCTTC. Translation gives CASSPGGRSYNEQFF.

This clonotype was seen at least ten times. The chain couples TRBV27 to TRBJ1-5; D is unresolved. V was clipped by 5 bases and J by 5 bases, with 10 bases between them. Looked up from germline, CDR1 is MNHEY and CDR2 is SMNVEV (reference sequence). The CDR3 has 13 amino acids. The CDR3 sequence: CASSADGYQPQHF. The CDR3 DNA is TGTGCCAGCAGTGCGGACGGTTATCAGCCCCAGCATTTT.

This clonotype appeared many times. The V gene is TRBV10-1, the J gene TRBJ1-1; D may be TRBD1 (5 bases). The germline V gene has CDR1 WNHNN and CDR2 SYGVQD (reference sequence). The CDR3 extends over 13 amino acids. V dropped 6 bases and J dropped 5 bases, with 13 bases sitting between them. CDR3 in DNA: TGCGCCAGCAGGGGAATCAGGGATACTGAAGCTTTCTTT. This encodes CASRGIRDTEAFF.

The rearrangement links TRBV7-2 to TRBJ2-1; 11 nucleotides align to TRBD2. Losses at the gene ends were 0 bases for V and 10 bases for J; bases not matched to a gene: 2. The CDR3 sequence is 14 residues long. Germline CDR1 reads SGHTA; CDR2 reads FQGNSA. CDR3 in amino acids: CASSLAGLAVEQFF. As DNA, the CDR3 is TGTGCCAGCAGCTTAGCGGGACTAGCGGTAGAGCAGTTCTTC.

Turning to this clonotype: Just one base apart from a much larger clone, this may be a read error. This sequence joins TRBV10-1 and TRBJ2-3; D remains unclear. V dropped 2 bases and J dropped 4 bases, with 10 bases sitting between them. This CDR3 is built from 14 residues. Germline V gene data show CDR1 as WNHNN and CDR2 as SYGVQD (reference sequence). As DNA, the CDR3 is TGCGCCAGCAGTGAGACTCGGACGGCAGATACGCAGTATTTT. This gives the protein CASSETRTADTQYF.

The chain couples TRBV29-1 to TRBJ2-2; TRBD2 is a possible D gene (5 bases). The germline gives CDR1 SQVTM, CDR2 ANQGSEA. The germline V and J ends were trimmed by 2 bases and 9 bases, with 10 bases remaining between them. There are 12 residues in the CDR3. DNA for the CDR3: TGCAGCGTTGAATTAAACGGGAGGGAGCTGTTTTTT. As protein: CSVELNGRELFF.

V is TRBV20-1 and J is TRBJ1-1, with D uncertain. Germline lookup yields CDR1 DFQATT and CDR2 SNEGSKA (reference sequence). This CDR3 spans 16 amino acids. Trimming stripped 0 bases from V and 0 bases from J, with 14 bases between. The CDR3 sequence is CSARDRVIFMNTEAFF. The CDR3, as DNA: TGCAGTGCTAGAGATAGGGTCATATTTATGAACACTGAAGCTTTCTTT.

This clonotype was detected many times. The chain links TRBV12-3 or TRBV12-4 to TRBJ2-3, with D possibly called TRBD1 or TRBD2 (6 bases each). The CDR3 is made up of 16 amino acids. V was pared by 5 bases and J by 4 bases, with 19 bases between. Here the CDR3 reads CASSGGLGAWADTQYF. The CDR3 DNA follows: TGTGCCAGCAGTGGGGGGCTAGGGGCTTGGGCAGATACGCAGTATTTT.

In this sample, this clonotype turned up many times. The chain couples TRBV6-1 to TRBJ1-2; 7 bases line up with TRBD1. With 6 bases clipped from V and 11 bases from J, the junction kept 9 bases outside the gene matches. The CDR3 runs 12 residues. The V gene's germline CDR1 is MNHNS and CDR2 SASEGT. The CDR3 region has the DNA TGTGCCAGCAGAGGGGACAGCCCGGGTTACACCTTC. Translated: CASRGDSPGYTF.

This clonotype occurred many times. J is TRBJ1-2 and V is TRBV7-2; 11 nucleotides line up with TRBD1. The CDR3 contains 18 residues. V lost 5 bases, J lost 4 bases, and 15 bases stayed unmatched. Germline V gene lookup returns CDR1 SGHTA and CDR2 FQGNSA. In nucleotides, the CDR3 is TGTGCCAGCAGCCCGTTCACCCGCAGGACAGGGGGCACCTATGGCTACACCTTC. Translating gives CASSPFTRRTGGTYGYTF.

The gene calls are TRBV6-6 and TRBJ1-5; no firm D call. The V end lost 4 bases, the J end lost 5 bases, and 6 bases lay between the germline ends. This CDR3 spans 12 amino acids. Germline V gives CDR1 MNHNY, CDR2 SVGAGI (reference sequence). Here the CDR3 DNA reads TGTGCCAGCAGTTCGCAGGATCAGCCCCAGCATTTT. Protein sequence: CASSSQDQPQHF.

This CDR3 is CASSLNHFGYTF. The CDR3 DNA reads as TGTGCCAGCAGCTTAAATCACTTTGGCTACACCTTC. The chain links TRBV7-3 to TRBJ1-2; no firm D call. Looked up from germline, CDR1 is SGHTA and CDR2 is FQGTGA. The V end was cut by 1 base, the J end by 7 bases, with 7 bases between. The CDR3 loop spans 12 amino acids.

This clonotype was seen repeatedly, ten times or more. The chain is built from TRBV20-1 and TRBJ1-2, with 7 bases aligning to TRBD1. The CDR3 spans 13 residues. Germline trimming cut 5 bases from V and 7 bases from J; bases unmatched to any gene: 10. From germline, CDR1 is DFQATT and CDR2 SNEGSKA (reference sequence). The CDR3 region has the DNA TGCAGTGCTGGACAGGTTTGGATGGGTGGCTACACCTTC. Translating gives CSAGQVWMGGYTF.

The rearrangement joins TRBV7-2 to TRBJ2-5, with no clear D. The CDR3 loop spans 11 amino acids. Germline lookup yields CDR1 SGHTA and CDR2 FQGNSA. V was shortened by 6 bases and J by 5 bases, with 7 bases between the two germline ends. The CDR3 reads CASSRTETQYF. In nucleotides, the CDR3 is TGTGCCAGCAGTCGTACGGAGACCCAGTACTTC.

This clonotype was picked up a small number of times. The V gene is TRBV20-1, the J gene TRBJ2-3, with 7 nucleotides matching TRBD2. Per the germline V gene, CDR1 is DFQATT and CDR2 is SNEGSKA (reference sequence). The CDR3 has 13 residues. V trimming: 3 bases; J trimming: 5 bases; junction bases outside the gene matches: 5. DNA of the CDR3: TGCAGTGCTAGTCCCAGCGGGGTAGATACGCAGTATTTT. This sequence encodes CSASPSGVDTQYF.

J is TRBJ2-2 and V is TRBV7-2; 7 bases are shared with TRBD1. In germline, CDR1 is SGHTA, CDR2 FQGNSA. The V and J ends lost 1 base and 10 bases, in that order; junction bases with no gene match: 9. The CDR3 contains 15 residues. CDR3 DNA sequence: TGTGCCAGCAGCTTAGAAGGGGGCGTGTTTGCGGAGCTGTTTTTT. It specifies CASSLEGGVFAELFF.

This clonotype came up many times. The chain combines TRBV6-5 with TRBJ2-7, with a possible D match to TRBD2 (5 bases). Deletions cut 2 bases from V and 3 bases from J, with 8 bases between. The CDR3 totals 13 residues. CDR1 is MNHEY and CDR2 is SVGAGI in the germline V gene. This CDR3 is CASSYPGNYEQYF. The CDR3 DNA is TGTGCCAGCAGTTACCCCGGGAACTACGAGCAGTACTTC.

The chain recombines TRBV7-9 with TRBJ2-7, with D tentatively TRBD1 (5 bases). Trimming left V 5 bases short and J 13 bases short, with 15 bases between. CDR1 and CDR2 from the germline V gene are SEHNR and FQNEAQ (reference sequence). The CDR3 runs to 11 residues. The CDR3 reads CASSPGAGLYF. In DNA form, the CDR3 reads TGTGCCAGCAGCCCTGGGGCAGGTCTTTACTTC.

This clonotype came up a few times. This sequence joins TRBV7-9 and TRBJ2-1; 9 bases agree with TRBD1. CDR1 and CDR2 from the germline V gene are SEHNR and FQNEAQ (reference sequence). J gave up 7 bases and V 1 base, and 8 bases lay outside the gene matches. CDR3 length equals 16 residues. The CDR3 loop reads CASSLGAPGQGNEQFF. CDR3 sequence (DNA): TGTGCCAGCAGCTTAGGGGCCCCGGGACAGGGTAATGAGCAGTTCTTC.

The table lists this clonotype with many counts. The V call is TRBV12-3 or TRBV12-4, the J call TRBJ2-6, with D hard to call. This CDR3 comprises 16 residues. Trimming cost V 2 bases and J 0 bases, with 8 bases left between them. The CDR3 DNA sequence: TGTGCCAGCAGTTTAATGGCGTACTCTGGGGCCAACGTCCTGACTTTC. This gives the protein CASSLMAYSGANVLTF.

The sample holds many counts of this clonotype. V and J are TRBV28 and TRBJ2-5; 9 positions match TRBD2. With V trimmed by 3 bases and J by 5 bases, 7 bases remained unmatched. This CDR3 is built from 15 residues. Germline-derived CDR1 and CDR2 are MDHEN and SYDVKM. The DNA of the CDR3 is TGTGCCAGCAGTTTTTCCCTAGCGGGGAGTGAGACCCAGTACTTC. It translates to CASSFSLAGSETQYF.